These 26 T cell receptor beta chains share one sample of origin, sequenced in a study of OX40 agonist ivuxolimab in advanced cancers. TCRdb's copy holds only in-frame clones and misses some; the assay was immunoSEQ multiplex PCR. The sample records over 70,000 clones, 85% to 90% being singletons. The specimen was CD4+ or CD8+ T cells sorted from blood, collected in a trial of the OX40 agonist ivuxolimab. All receptors derive from an adult with an advanced solid tumor such as melanoma, head and neck, liver or kidney cancer.

This clone has a single count. The chain couples TRBV30 to TRBJ1-6; tentative D call: TRBD1 (6 bases). V lost 0 bases and J 0 bases, leaving 12 bases between the germline ends. This CDR3 is built from 17 residues. Germline lookup yields CDR1 GTSNPN and CDR2 SVGIG (reference sequence). In DNA, the CDR3 is TGTGCCTGGAGTGTGGTGAGGGGGAGCTCCTATAATTCACCCCTCCACTTT. It is translated as CAWSVVRGSSYNSPLHF.

The rearrangement joins TRBV7-8 to TRBJ2-6; D call uncertain. With 11 bases removed from V and 0 bases from J, the gap between germline ends came to 17 bases. This CDR3 region has 16 residues. Per the germline V gene, CDR1 is SGHVS and CDR2 is FQNEAQ. The CDR3 nucleotides are TGTGCCCCCGAGACCGTTGAGCTCTCTGGGGCCAACGTCCTGACTTTC. This translates into CAPETVELSGANVLTF.

The chain carries TRBV11-1 and TRBJ2-2; no clear D gene. The ends were cut back, 3 bases at V and 5 bases at J, with 4 bases in the middle. The germline CDR1 and CDR2 sequences are SGHAT and FQDESV (reference sequence). The CDR3 sequence is 12 residues long. The CDR3 here is CASSFATGELFF. Written as DNA, the CDR3 is TGTGCCAGCAGCTTTGCGACCGGGGAGCTGTTTTTT.

The chain couples TRBV11-3 to TRBJ2-1, with D possibly being TRBD2 (6 bases). The CDR3 runs to 17 residues. Germline V CDR1 and CDR2: SGHNT, YENEEA. The V and J ends lost 5 bases and 9 bases respectively, with 26 bases between them. The CDR3 region has the DNA TGTGCCAGCAGCGCCAGATTCAAAAGCGGGTGGAGGGTTGAGCAGTTCTTC. Encoded protein: CASSARFKSGWRVEQFF.

The J gene is TRBJ2-7, the V gene TRBV9, with a tentative D call TRBD2 (6 bases). V was clipped by 3 bases and J by 3 bases, with 10 bases between them. The germline V gene encodes CDR1 SGDLS and CDR2 YYNGEE. The CDR3 extends over 13 amino acids. The CDR3 DNA reads TGTGCCAGCAGCGACGGGAGCGACTACGAGCAGTACTTC. Amino acid sequence: CASSDGSDYEQYF.

V is TRBV5-4 and J is TRBJ2-7; D is unclear. V was cut by 3 bases and J by 0 bases, with 4 bases left in between. Germline lookup yields CDR1 SGHNT and CDR2 YYREEE (reference sequence). The CDR3 extends over 12 amino acids. Written as DNA, the CDR3 is TGTGCCAGCAGCTCCAACTCCTACGAGCAGTACTTC. Protein sequence: CASSSNSYEQYF.

This sequence joins TRBV19 and TRBJ2-5; 9 bases are a match to TRBD2. There are 16 residues in the CDR3. Germline lookup yields CDR1 LNHDA and CDR2 SQIVND (reference sequence). The trim removed 4 bases at V and 4 bases at J, leaving 10 bases unmatched. CDR3 amino acids: CASSKLAGRGGETQYF. The DNA for the CDR3 is TGTGCCAGTAGTAAGCTAGCGGGGAGGGGGGGAGAGACCCAGTACTTC.

The chain carries TRBV27 and TRBJ2-1; 8 bases are shared with TRBD2. V shed 5 bases and J 6 bases; nucleotides not matched to a gene: 6. Germline CDR1 MNHEY, CDR2 SMNVEV (reference sequence). The length of the CDR3 is 14 residues. The CDR3 loop is CASSLSGSPNEQFF. The CDR3 DNA is TGTGCCAGCAGTCTCAGCGGGAGTCCCAATGAGCAGTTCTTC.

The genes are TRBV7-9 and TRBJ2-1; D not resolved. V gave up 2 bases and J gave up 6 bases, with 11 bases separating them. From germline, CDR1 is SEHNR and CDR2 FQNEAQ (reference sequence). This CDR3 is built from 14 residues. The CDR3 loop is CASSLRVTGNEQFF. The CDR3, as DNA: TGTGCCAGCAGCTTAAGGGTAACGGGCAATGAGCAGTTCTTC.

This chain links TRBV19 with TRBJ2-4; weak D call: TRBD1 (6 bases). Trimming left V 3 bases short and J 1 base short, with 22 bases between. Per germline, CDR1 LNHDA and CDR2 SQIVND (reference sequence). The CDR3 extends over 19 amino acids. In nucleotides, the CDR3 is TGTGCCAGTAGTATTCCATTCGCTTGGGGGCTCTTCGCCAAAAACATTCAGTACTTC. This gives the protein CASSIPFAWGLFAKNIQYF.

The chain employs TRBV27 and TRBJ2-7; TRBD2 matches at 9 bases. The CDR3 sequence is 14 residues long. The germline CDR1 and CDR2 sequences are MNHEY and SMNVEV (reference sequence). With V trimmed by 8 bases and J by 3 bases, 8 bases remained unmatched. Here the CDR3 reads CASGPQTSGYEQYF. The CDR3 DNA follows: TGTGCCAGCGGGCCTCAGACTAGCGGCTACGAGCAGTACTTC.

V usage is TRBV9 and J usage is TRBJ2-3; D perhaps matches TRBD2 (6 bases). Per the germline V gene, CDR1 is SGDLS and CDR2 is YYNGEE. V shed 3 bases and J shed 0 bases, with 11 bases lying between them. The CDR3 contains 15 residues. The CDR3 DNA follows: TGTGCCAGCAGCGGCACCGGGACTAGCACAGATACGCAGTATTTT. Translated, it gives CASSGTGTSTDTQYF.

This clone was detected only once. V is TRBV29-1 and J is TRBJ2-3; possible D gene TRBD2, 6 bases. The V gene lost 0 bases and the J gene lost 2 bases, with 15 bases spanning the gap. This CDR3 has 16 amino acids. In germline, CDR1 is SQVTM, CDR2 ANQGSEA. CDR3 coding DNA: TGCAGCGTTGAAGATGTGGTCGGGAGAGACACAGATACGCAGTATTTT. As protein: CSVEDVVGRDTDTQYF.

V usage is TRBV19 and J usage is TRBJ1-1; D is perhaps TRBD1 (6 bases). The CDR3 sequence is 14 residues long. Germline V gene sequence: CDR1 LNHDA, CDR2 SQIVND (reference sequence). V was trimmed by 3 bases and J by 11 bases, leaving 19 bases between them. The chain's CDR3 is CASSIPGYDRHAFF. For the CDR3, the DNA is TGTGCCAGTAGTATCCCGGGCTACGACAGGCACGCTTTCTTT.

The J gene is TRBJ1-1, the V gene TRBV27, with D possibly matching TRBD1 (6 bases). The CDR3 has 12 amino acids. CDR1 MNHEY and CDR2 SMNVEV come from the germline V gene (reference sequence). Trimming pared 5 bases from V and 11 bases from J, leaving 15 bases between. The CDR3 sequence is CASSVDSRVAFF. CDR3 DNA sequence: TGTGCCAGCAGTGTGGACAGTCGTGTGGCTTTCTTT.

This clone is a singleton in its sample. The chain uses TRBV9 and TRBJ2-2, with 8 bases fitting TRBD1. CDR3 length: 16 amino acids. The germline gives CDR1 SGDLS, CDR2 YYNGEE. With V trimmed by 3 bases and J by 3 bases, 7 bases remained unmatched. The DNA of the CDR3 is TGTGCCAGCAGCGGGCGGACAGGGTTTGACACCGGGGAGCTGTTTTTT. This codes for CASSGRTGFDTGELFF.

This chain links TRBV5-1 with TRBJ1-1; 11 positions match TRBD1. This CDR3 is built from 17 residues. The germline CDR1 and CDR2 sequences are SGHRS and YFSETQ. V gave up 6 bases and J gave up 0 bases; unmatched junction bases: 10. In DNA, the CDR3 is TGCGCCAGCAATTCCGGGACAGGGGGGACAATGAACACTGAAGCTTTCTTT. Its translation: CASNSGTGGTMNTEAFF.

The chain carries TRBV29-1 and TRBJ1-3; weak D call: TRBD1 (6 bases). V was clipped by 7 bases and J by 2 bases, with 21 bases between them. Per the germline V gene, CDR1 is SQVTM and CDR2 is ANQGSEA. There are 16 residues in the CDR3. The CDR3 sequence: CSATFHGTTTGNTIYF. The CDR3 DNA follows: TGCAGCGCCACATTTCACGGGACAACGACTGGAAACACCATATATTTT. The complete variable domain, with remaining parts taken from reference TRBV29-1 and TRBJ1-3, reads SAVISQKPSRDICQRGTSLTIQCQVDSQVTMMFWYRQQPGQSLTLIATANQGSEATYESGFVIDKFPISRPNLTFSTLTVSNMSPEDSSIYLCSATFHGTTTGNTIYFGEGSWLTVV.

The chain couples TRBV9 to TRBJ2-1; D is uncertain. Trimming pared 0 bases from V and 1 base from J, leaving 8 bases between. In germline, CDR1 is SGDLS, CDR2 YYNGEE. The CDR3 is 15 residues long. This chain's CDR3 is CASSVGGRSYNEQFF. The CDR3 coding sequence is TGTGCCAGCAGCGTAGGAGGTAGATCCTACAATGAGCAGTTCTTC.

This clone appeared a single time. The J gene is TRBJ1-2, the V gene TRBV5-6, with D possibly TRBD1 on 6 matching bases. The CDR3 length is 15 residues. CDR1 is SGHDT, CDR2 YYEEEE, per germline. Trimming cost V 0 bases and J 1 base, with 10 bases left between them. CDR3: CASSLDRVYNYGYTF. CDR3 nucleotides: TGTGCCAGCAGCTTGGACAGGGTCTATAACTATGGCTACACCTTC.

This chain uses TRBV2 with TRBJ2-7, with TRBD2 matching 10 bases. Trimming took 2 bases from V and 4 from J; bases not matched to a gene: 5. The germline gives CDR1 SNHLY, CDR2 FYNNEI. The CDR3 covers 15 residues. The CDR3 protein is CASSEPAGGVYEQYF. For the CDR3, the DNA is TGTGCCAGCAGTGAACCAGCGGGAGGGGTGTACGAGCAGTACTTC.

The chain carries TRBV4-1 and TRBJ2-1; D unresolved. CDR3 size: 13 residues. Trimming left V 0 bases short and J 3 bases short, with 3 bases between. CDR1 is MGHRA and CDR2 is YSYEKL in the germline V gene. CDR3 in DNA: TGCGCCAGCAGCCAAGACCACTACAATGAGCAGTTCTTC. Amino acid sequence: CASSQDHYNEQFF.

J is TRBJ2-7 and V is TRBV27; a weak D match, TRBD2 (5 bases). The ends were cut back, 8 bases at V and 3 bases at J, with 17 bases in the middle. Germline V lookup: CDR1 MNHEY, CDR2 SMNVEV (reference sequence). This CDR3 contains 14 residues. The CDR3 protein is CASGKLVSGYEQYF. CDR3 coding DNA: TGTGCCAGCGGCAAACTAGTGAGCGGCTACGAGCAGTACTTC.

The chain uses TRBV9 and TRBJ1-2, with D perhaps matching TRBD1 (6 bases). Trimming removed 0 bases from V and 4 bases from J, with 16 bases in between. Germline lookup yields CDR1 SGDLS and CDR2 YYNGEE. The CDR3 is 16 residues long. CDR3 protein: CASSVDNWGGGYGYTF. CDR3 DNA sequence: TGTGCCAGCAGCGTAGATAATTGGGGGGGCGGCTATGGCTACACCTTC.

The chain links TRBV15 to TRBJ2-1, with a possible D match to TRBD1 (6 bases). The CDR3 contains 12 residues. CDR1 LNHNV and CDR2 YYDKDF come from the germline V gene (reference sequence). V lost 3 bases and J 7 bases, leaving 7 bases between the germline ends. This CDR3 is CATSRQGNEQFF. For the CDR3, the DNA is TGTGCCACCAGCAGGCAGGGGAATGAGCAGTTCTTC.

J is TRBJ2-7 and V is TRBV10-3; D is perhaps TRBD1 or TRBD2 (5 bases each). Germline CDR1 ENHRY, CDR2 SYGVKD. This CDR3 has 12 amino acids. With 11 bases removed from V and 7 bases from J, the gap between germline ends came to 18 bases. The CDR3 sequence: CASTSDGGEQYF. The CDR3 nucleotides read TGTGCCTCGACGAGCGATGGGGGTGAGCAGTACTTC.